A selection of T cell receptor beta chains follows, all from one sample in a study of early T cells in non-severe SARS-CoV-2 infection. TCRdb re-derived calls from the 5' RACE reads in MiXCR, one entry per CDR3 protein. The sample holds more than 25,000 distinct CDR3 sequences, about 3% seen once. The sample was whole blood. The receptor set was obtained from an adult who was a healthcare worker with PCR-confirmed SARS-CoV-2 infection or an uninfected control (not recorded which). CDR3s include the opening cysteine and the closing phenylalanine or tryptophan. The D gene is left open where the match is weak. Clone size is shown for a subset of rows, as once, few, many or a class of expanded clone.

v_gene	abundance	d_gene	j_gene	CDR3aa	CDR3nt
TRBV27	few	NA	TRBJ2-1	CASSSLAAYNEQFF	TGTGCCAGCAGTTCGCTAGCAGCCTACAATGAGCAGTTCTTC
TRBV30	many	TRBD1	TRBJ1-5	CATQQGNQPQHF	TGTGCTACCCAACAGGGGAATCAGCCCCAGCATTTT
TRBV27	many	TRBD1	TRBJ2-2	CASSLSLRRDRGNTGELFF	TGTGCCAGCAGTTTATCGTTAAGGAGGGACAGGGGGAACACCGGGGAGCTGTTTTTT
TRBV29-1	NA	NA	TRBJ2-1	CSAIGTHRYNEQFF	TGCAGCGCAATCGGGACACACAGATACAATGAGCAGTTCTTC
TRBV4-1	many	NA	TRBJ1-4	CASSRWAGGSKEKLFF	TGCGCCAGCAGCCGATGGGCGGGGGGAAGTAAGGAAAAACTGTTTTTT
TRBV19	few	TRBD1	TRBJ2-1	CASSTQTGGKILYNEQFF	TGTGCCAGTAGTACGCAGACAGGGGGAAAAATATTGTACAATGAGCAGTTCTTC
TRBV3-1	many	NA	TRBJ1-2	CASSDSQTPNYGYTF	TGTGCCAGCAGCGACAGCCAAACCCCTAACTATGGCTACACCTTC
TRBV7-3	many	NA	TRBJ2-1	CASSPDRGAGEQFF	TGTGCCAGCAGCCCGGACCGCGGGGCGGGTGAGCAGTTCTTC
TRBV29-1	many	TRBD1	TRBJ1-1	CSVARGKGYTEAFF	TGCAGCGTTGCCAGGGGGAAAGGGTACACTGAAGCTTTCTTT
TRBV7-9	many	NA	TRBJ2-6	CASSATGSGSGANVLTF	TGTGCCAGCAGCGCTACAGGGTCCGGCTCTGGGGCCAACGTCCTGACTTTC
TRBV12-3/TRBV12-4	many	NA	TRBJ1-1	CASSPGPGGTEAFF	TGTGCCAGCAGTCCCGGACCTGGGGGCACTGAAGCTTTCTTT
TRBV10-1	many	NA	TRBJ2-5	CASSESWGETQYF	TGCGCCAGCAGTGAATCTTGGGGAGAGACCCAGTACTTC
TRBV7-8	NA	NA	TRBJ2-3	CASSFSPDTQYF	TGTGCCAGCAGCTTTTCCCCAGATACGCAGTATTTT
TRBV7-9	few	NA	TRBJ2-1	CASSLERFSYNEQFF	TGTGCCAGCAGCTTAGAGAGGTTCTCTTACAATGAGCAGTTCTTC
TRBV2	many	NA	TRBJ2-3	CASSWILDTQYF	TGTGCCAGCAGCTGGATCCTCGATACGCAGTATTTT
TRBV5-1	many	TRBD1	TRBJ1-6	CASSWGTGSVDSPLHF	TGCGCCAGCAGCTGGGGGACAGGGTCGGTTGATTCACCCCTCCACTTT
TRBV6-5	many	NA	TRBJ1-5	CASTEGLNQPQHF	TGTGCCAGCACCGAAGGACTCAATCAGCCCCAGCATTTT
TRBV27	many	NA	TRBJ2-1	CASSSDRHNEQFF	TGTGCCAGCAGTTCTGACAGACACAATGAGCAGTTCTTC
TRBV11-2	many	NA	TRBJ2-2	CASSLAAQGSGELFF	TGTGCCAGCAGCTTAGCCGCACAAGGGTCCGGGGAGCTGTTTTTT
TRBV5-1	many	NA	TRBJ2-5	CASSAGQTTYQETQYF	TGCGCCAGCAGCGCCGGACAGACAACATACCAAGAGACCCAGTACTTC
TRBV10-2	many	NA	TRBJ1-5	CASSEASVQPQHF	TGCGCCAGCAGTGAGGCTTCAGTTCAGCCCCAGCATTTT
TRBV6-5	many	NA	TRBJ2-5	CASSYGGGGKTQYF	TGTGCCAGCAGTTACGGAGGGGGCGGGAAGACCCAGTACTTC
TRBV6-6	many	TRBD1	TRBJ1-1	CAIKVGQGNVPEAFF	TGTGCCATCAAGGTTGGACAGGGTAACGTACCTGAAGCTTTCTTT
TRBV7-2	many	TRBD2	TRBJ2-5	CASSLATSGQETQYF	TGTGCCAGCAGCTTAGCGACTAGCGGCCAAGAGACCCAGTACTTC
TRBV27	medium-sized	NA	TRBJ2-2	CASSFPAGELFF	TGTGCCAGCAGTTTCCCGGCCGGGGAGCTGTTTTTT
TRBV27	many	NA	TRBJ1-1	CASSLALSVEAFF	TGTGCCAGCAGTTTAGCCTTGTCGGTAGAAGCTTTCTTT
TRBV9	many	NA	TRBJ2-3	CASSVVSFSSTDTQYF	TGTGCCAGCAGCGTAGTAAGCTTCTCTAGCACAGATACGCAGTATTTT
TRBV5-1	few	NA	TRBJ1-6	CASSLGGESSYNSPLHF	TGCGCCAGCAGCTTGGGAGGTGAAAGCTCCTATAATTCACCCCTCCACTTT
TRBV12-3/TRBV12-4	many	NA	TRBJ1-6	CASRTIGKSPLHF	TGTGCCAGCAGGACAATAGGGAAGTCACCCCTCCACTTT